This TCR beta chain appears in the sequencing data of a study of blood T cell repertoires in COVID-19. Membership in each cohort depended on participant-reported clinical history. Only a few counts were recorded for this clone. Data came from immunoSEQ multiplex PCR; TCRdb stores just in-frame clones and leaves some out. This sample has about 200,000 clones, with roughly three quarters found just once. This CDR3 spans 14 amino acids. The V gene's germline CDR1 is MNHEY and CDR2 SVGAGI. The V end was cut by 6 bases, the J end by 7 bases, with 15 bases between. The chain combines TRBV6-5 with TRBJ1-4, with D possibly being TRBD1 (5 bases). The TCR comes from a woman aged 45-59 years with acute COVID-19. The sample taken for sequencing was PBMCs or T cells enriched from blood (not recorded which). The CDR3 DNA follows: TGTGCCAGCAGGAAGACAATGGGGGGTGAAAAACTGTTTTTT. This translates into CASRKTMGGEKLFF.